Reported below is one T cell receptor beta chain. The CDR3 loop spans 15 amino acids. Per germline, CDR1 SEHNR and CDR2 FQNEAQ (reference sequence). The sample belongs to a study of monozygotic twins with inflammatory bowel disease. TCRdb re-called the 5' RACE reads; every CDR3 protein appears as one record, without DNA. The sample holds 400,000 or so distinct CDR3 sequences. The sequence derives from a human donor with ulcerative colitis or Crohn's disease, or a healthy co-twin of an affected twin (not recorded which). The specimen was blood. This chain uses TRBV7-9 with TRBJ2-1; the TCRdb D gene call, TRBD2, has no DNA to confirm it. The CDR3 is CASSPRTSGRNEQFF.